Following are 26 T cell receptor beta chains from one sample sequenced in a study of shared clonotypes between healthy human individuals (TCRdb year 2020). Library creation used the immunoSEQ multiplex PCR assay. In its TCRdb copy, this immuneACCESS table keeps in-frame sequences only and misses some clones. Where compared with another copy, unresolved V genes explain less than half of these, and the others have no known cause. The sample table holds hundreds of thousands of clones, of which around 72% were seen once. Together, the top ten hold approximately 1.8% of the sample. Sequencing used memory CD4+ T cells sorted from blood. Sample cell subset or site, as interpreted from the label and publication: CD45RA-negative fraction. Receptors were obtained from a woman aged 25 to 39 in good health.

The chain links TRBV28 to TRBJ2-4; TRBD2 agrees at 7 bases. CDR1 is MDHEN, CDR2 SYDVKM, per germline. The CDR3 totals 18 residues. V lost 8 bases and J lost 0; bases outside the gene matches: 16. CDR3 DNA: TGTGCCAGCGGCGGCCTAGCGGACCATGGGGTAGCCAAAAACATTCAGTACTTC. This encodes CASGGLADHGVAKNIQYF.

The V and J genes are TRBV18 and TRBJ1-2, with a possible D match to TRBD1 (5 bases). Per germline, CDR1 KGHSH and CDR2 LQKENI. The CDR3 extends over 15 amino acids. V shed 2 bases and J shed 5 bases, with 15 bases lying between them. The CDR3, as DNA: TGTGCCAGCTCACCATCCCCGGGACGTTCTTATGGCTACACCTTC. Protein: CASSPSPGRSYGYTF.

The CDR3 spells CAWSPSTYEQYF. The CDR3 DNA reads as TGTGCCTGGAGTCCAAGTACCTACGAGCAGTACTTC. The chain joins TRBV30 to TRBJ2-7; D is uncertain. V dropped 2 bases and J dropped 2 bases, with 7 bases sitting between them. The CDR3 totals 12 residues. Germline-derived CDR1 and CDR2 are GTSNPN and SVGIG (reference sequence). The complete variable domain, with remaining parts taken from reference TRBV30 and TRBJ2-7, reads SQTIHQWPATLVQPVGSPLSLECTVEGTSNPNLYWYRQAAGRGLQLLFYSVGIGQISSEVPQNLSASRPQDRQFILSSKKLLLSDSGFYLCAWSPSTYEQYFGPGTRLTVT.

The rearrangement joins TRBV28 to TRBJ2-7, with 10 bases lining up with TRBD2. The CDR3 sequence is 15 residues long. Germline V gene data show CDR1 as MDHEN and CDR2 as SYDVKM. The junction had 9 bases not matched to a gene; V was cut back by 3 bases and J by 7 bases. CDR3 in amino acids: CASSLAVAGGGEQYF. The CDR3 DNA is TGTGCCAGCAGTTTGGCGGTAGCGGGAGGTGGTGAGCAGTACTTC.

This chain links TRBV11-3 with TRBJ2-7; tentatively, D is TRBD1 or TRBD2 (5 bases each). V was pared by 2 bases and J by 1 base, with 9 bases between. The CDR3 is 14 residues long. CDR1 is SGHNT and CDR2 is YENEEA in the germline V gene. As DNA, the CDR3 is TGTGCCAGCAGCTTAATGAGGGGATCCTACGAGCAGTACTTC. Protein: CASSLMRGSYEQYF. The full variable domain, completed using reference TRBV11-3 and TRBJ2-7, is EAGVVQSPRYKIIEKKQPVAFWCNPISGHNTLYWYLQNLGQGPELLIRYENEEAVDDSQLPKDRFSAERLKGVDSTLKIQPAELGDSAVYLCASSLMRGSYEQYFGPGTRLTVT.

This clone was seen only once. This sample also contains other DNA sequences that code for the same CDR3. The rearrangement links TRBV10-3 to TRBJ1-1; TRBD1 matches 8 bases. Trimming removed 8 bases from V and 1 base from J; junction bases left unmatched: 0. Germline values: CDR1 ENHRY, CDR2 SYGVKD. CDR3 length equals 12 residues. CDR3: CAIGQGNTEAFF. CDR3 nucleotide sequence: TGTGCCATCGGACAGGGGAACACTGAAGCTTTCTTT.

The rearrangement links TRBV19 to TRBJ1-4, with D possibly matching TRBD1 (6 bases). Germline V CDR1 and CDR2: LNHDA, SQIVND (reference sequence). The CDR3 sequence is 15 residues long. The ends were cut back, 6 bases at V and 7 bases at J, with 18 bases in the middle. The CDR3 loop is CASSDHREWSEKLFF. The CDR3 nucleotides read TGTGCCAGTAGCGACCACAGGGAATGGAGTGAAAAACTGTTTTTT. The full variable domain, completed using reference TRBV19 and TRBJ1-4, is DGGITQSPKYLFRKEGQNVTLSCEQNLNHDAMYWYRQDPGQGLRLIYYSQIVNDFQKGDIAEGYSVSREKKESFPLTVTSAQKNPTAFYLCASSDHREWSEKLFFGSGTQLSVL.

This clone was counted at least ten times. V gene TRBV5-1 combines with J gene TRBJ1-4; D gene unclear. V dropped 2 bases and J dropped 8 bases, with 7 bases sitting between them. The CDR3 has 12 residues. The germline CDR1 and CDR2 sequences are SGHRS and YFSETQ. This chain's CDR3 is CASSFSGEKLFF. The CDR3 DNA sequence: TGCGCCAGCAGCTTCAGCGGGGAAAAACTGTTTTTT.

This clone was picked up a small number of times. This chain links TRBV4-1 with TRBJ1-4, with D tentatively TRBD1 (6 bases). Trimming cost V 8 bases and J 6 bases, with 13 bases left between them. Per germline, CDR1 MGHRA and CDR2 YSYEKL. This CDR3 comprises 13 residues. Here the CDR3 reads CASRTESYEKLFF. DNA for the CDR3: TGCGCCAGCCGGACAGAGTCTTATGAAAAACTGTTTTTT.

The chain couples TRBV11-2 to TRBJ1-1; D is undetermined. V lost 6 bases to trimming and J lost 6 bases, with 8 bases between them. Germline-derived CDR1 and CDR2 are SGHAT and FQNNGV. CDR3 length: 11 residues. CDR3 in amino acids: CASSLGAEAFF. CDR3 sequence (DNA): TGTGCCAGCAGTCTCGGCGCTGAAGCTTTCTTT.

This clone has only one observation. This rearrangement joins TRBV11-2 to TRBJ2-1, with D perhaps TRBD2 (6 bases). The CDR3 spans 17 residues. CDR1 is SGHAT, CDR2 FQNNGV, per germline. Trimming stripped 1 base from V and 4 bases from J, with 17 bases between. The CDR3 coding sequence is TGTGCCAGCAGCTTAGGGGGCGGGGAGACCACATACAATGAGCAGTTCTTC. Its translation is CASSLGGGETTYNEQFF.

This chain joins TRBV7-9 and TRBJ1-1; D not certain. Germline CDR1 reads SEHNR; CDR2 reads FQNEAQ (reference sequence). The CDR3 spans 10 residues. V lost 9 bases to trimming and J lost 3 bases, with 5 bases between them. Here the CDR3 reads CARVYTEAFF. The CDR3 DNA follows: TGTGCCAGGGTTTACACTGAAGCTTTCTTT. Together with reference TRBV7-9 and TRBJ1-1, the CDR3 gives the full variable domain: DTGVSQNPRHKITKRGQNVTFRCDPISEHNRLYWYRQTLGQGPEFLTYFQNEAQLEKSRLLSDRFSAERPKGSFSTLEIQRTEQGDSAMYLCARVYTEAFFGQGTRLTVV.

CDR3 sequence reads: CASSLTGLAATDTQYF. As DNA, the CDR3 is TGTGCCAGCAGCTTGACGGGGCTAGCGGCCACAGATACGCAGTATTTT. The rearrangement joins TRBV5-4 to TRBJ2-3; 7 nucleotides align to TRBD2. In germline, CDR1 is SGHNT, CDR2 YYREEE (reference sequence). This CDR3 region has 16 residues. The junction had 7 bases not matched to a gene; V was cut back by 1 base and J by 2 bases.

As concerns this clone: Other DNA variants within this sample encode the same CDR3. The V and J genes are TRBV5-4 and TRBJ2-2; the match to TRBD2 covers 7 bases. Germline loops: CDR1 SGHNT, CDR2 YYREEE (reference sequence). Trimming at V came to 2 bases and at J to 3 bases, leaving 4 bases not matched to a gene. There are 15 residues in the CDR3. The CDR3 bases are TGTGCCAGCAGCTTAACGGGAGGAGACACCGGGGAGCTGTTTTTT. The encoded protein is CASSLTGGDTGELFF.

The chain recombines TRBV27 with TRBJ2-5, with 7 bases identical to TRBD2. V lost 6 bases to trimming and J lost 1 base; unmatched junction nucleotides: 8. CDR3 length: 15 residues. Germline V lookup: CDR1 MNHEY, CDR2 SMNVEV (reference sequence). CDR3 region: CASSSSGAGQETQYF. Written as DNA, the CDR3 is TGTGCCAGCAGCTCTAGCGGAGCCGGCCAAGAGACCCAGTACTTC.

This chain connects TRBV6-1 to TRBJ1-5; a weak D match, TRBD1 (5 bases). Germline CDR1 is MNHNS and CDR2 is SASEGT. Trimming took 2 bases from V and 2 from J, leaving 10 bases between them. This CDR3 comprises 15 residues. CDR3: CASSEQGLGNQPQHF. In DNA form, the CDR3 reads TGTGCCAGCAGTGAACAGGGTCTTGGCAATCAGCCCCAGCATTTT.

V usage is TRBV6-5 and J usage is TRBJ2-2; D is unclear. From germline, CDR1 is MNHEY and CDR2 SVGAGI. This CDR3 spans 10 amino acids. The ends were cut back, 8 bases at V and 8 bases at J, with 6 bases in the middle. The CDR3 region is CASGWGELFF. Here the CDR3 DNA reads TGTGCCAGCGGTTGGGGGGAGCTGTTTTTT.

The chain is built from TRBV28 and TRBJ2-1; the match to TRBD2 covers 8 bases. V was pared by 6 bases and J by 8 bases, with 12 bases of the junction left unmatched. The CDR3 loop spans 15 amino acids. The germline V gene encodes CDR1 MDHEN and CDR2 SYDVKM. The CDR3, as DNA: TGTGCCAGCAGGGATTTAGGACTAGCTATCGATGAGCAGTTCTTC. Translation gives CASRDLGLAIDEQFF.

V is TRBV5-1 and J is TRBJ2-7; the D call may be TRBD1 or TRBD2 (5 bases each). In germline, CDR1 is SGHRS, CDR2 YFSETQ. V was pared by 4 bases and J by 6 bases, with 20 bases between. The CDR3 runs 15 residues. The CDR3 loop is CASSPLSFGAPEQYF. The CDR3 DNA reads as TGCGCCAGCAGCCCACTGTCTTTCGGGGCTCCCGAGCAGTACTTC.

In this sample, this clone turned up once. The chain employs TRBV5-1 and TRBJ2-1; 13 nucleotides align to TRBD2. Germline CDR1 reads SGHRS; CDR2 reads YFSETQ. Trimming at V came to 4 bases and at J to 7 bases, leaving 8 bases not matched to a gene. The CDR3 consists of 16 residues. The CDR3 sequence is CASSPGLAGSVNEQFF. The CDR3 region has the DNA TGCGCCAGCAGCCCGGGACTAGCGGGATCCGTAAATGAGCAGTTCTTC.

This clone was observed a few times. The gene calls are TRBV18 and TRBJ1-1; D not resolved. CDR1 and CDR2 (germline): KGHSH, LQKENI. The CDR3 totals 12 residues. The V and J ends lost 3 bases and 1 base respectively, with 3 bases between them. The CDR3, as DNA: TGTGCCAGCTCACCCCGGAACACTGAAGCTTTCTTT. This sequence encodes CASSPRNTEAFF. Based on the CDR3 plus reference TRBV18 and TRBJ1-1, the full variable domain is NAGVMQNPRHLVRRRGQEARLRCSPMKGHSHVYWYRQLPEEGLKFMVYLQKENIIDESGMPKERFSAEFPKEGPSILRIQQVVRGDSAAYFCASSPRNTEAFFGQGTRLTVV.

V usage is TRBV4-1 and J usage is TRBJ1-5; D remains unclear. CDR1 MGHRA and CDR2 YSYEKL come from the germline V gene. V was pared by 4 bases and J by 4 bases, with 14 bases between. The CDR3 extends over 15 amino acids. The CDR3 region is CASSPGSLGNQPQHF. CDR3 bases: TGCGCCAGCAGCCCTGGCAGCCTAGGGAATCAGCCCCAGCATTTT.

V usage is TRBV7-7 and J usage is TRBJ2-7, with 10 bases that match TRBD1. The CDR3 loop spans 17 amino acids. The trim removed 3 bases at V and 4 bases at J, leaving 12 bases unmatched. The V gene's germline CDR1 is SSHAT and CDR2 FNYEAQ (reference sequence). CDR3 region: CASSLSADRGYGYEQYF. The CDR3 coding sequence is TGTGCCAGCAGCTTGAGTGCGGACAGGGGGTACGGGTACGAGCAGTACTTC.

V and J are TRBV7-8 and TRBJ2-3; D is unclear. CDR3 length: 14 amino acids. Germline V gene sequence: CDR1 SGHVS, CDR2 FQNEAQ. Trimming cost V 3 bases and J 5 bases, with 12 bases left between them. CDR3 coding DNA: TGTGCCAGCAGCTTCGGCCACCGCGGAGATACGCAGTATTTT. It codes for CASSFGHRGDTQYF.

This clone showed up many times. The chain joins TRBV19 to TRBJ1-1; TRBD1 might be the D (5 bases). The germline V and J ends were trimmed by 5 bases and 4 bases, with 14 bases remaining between them. Germline assignment: CDR1 LNHDA and CDR2 SQIVND (reference sequence). The CDR3 runs 14 residues. In DNA, the CDR3 is TGTGCCAGTAGTGCCCAGGGTAGGGGCACTGAAGCTTTCTTT. Its protein is CASSAQGRGTEAFF.

The chain joins TRBV7-9 to TRBJ1-1; 8 bases agree with TRBD1. V was clipped by 5 bases and J by 4 bases; unmatched bases: 3. The CDR3 totals 13 residues. CDR1 SEHNR and CDR2 FQNEAQ come from the germline V gene (reference sequence). CDR3 sequence (DNA): TGTGCCAGCAGCGATCAGGGGGCCACTGAAGCTTTCTTT. This encodes CASSDQGATEAFF.